The entry below describes one T cell receptor beta chain. The J segment lost 5 bases and the V segment lost 3 bases, leaving 18 bases of the junction unmatched. Per germline, CDR1 KGHDR and CDR2 SFDVKD. The CDR3 runs to 21 residues. TCRdb's copy holds only in-frame clones and misses some; the assay was immunoSEQ multiplex PCR. The repertoire holds approximately 200,000 clones, around nine tenths seen once, with 2.7% in the top ten. The data stem from a study of blood T cell repertoires in COVID-19. Sequences were obtained from peripheral blood. The rearrangement uses TRBV24-1 and TRBJ2-5, with 15 bases lining up with TRBD2. The clonotype comes from a woman aged 55-70 years with acute or convalescent COVID-19. The CDR3 DNA is TGTGCCACCAGTGATCTATCCCCGGGACTAGCGGGAGGAAGGCCTACGGAGACCCAGTACTTC. Translating gives CATSDLSPGLAGGRPTETQYF.